These 10 T cell receptor beta chains were sequenced from one sample in a study of blood T cell repertoires in COVID-19. Method: immunoSEQ multiplex PCR; TCRdb's copy keeps in-frame clones and lacks some. The sample shows approximately 260,000 clones, roughly nine tenths of them seen only once. The sample consisted of PBMCs or T cells enriched from blood (not recorded which). Receptors originate from a woman in her sixties who had recovered from COVID-19.

The chain links TRBV10-1 to TRBJ1-2; 8 nucleotides agree with TRBD1. From germline, CDR1 is WNHNN and CDR2 SYGVQD (reference sequence). V lost 2 bases, J lost 6 bases, and 11 bases stayed unmatched. The CDR3 covers 16 residues. CDR3 in DNA: TGCGCCAGCAGTGAGACCATCCAATCGGACAGGGATGGCTACACCTTC. As protein: CASSETIQSDRDGYTF.

V usage is TRBV19 and J usage is TRBJ1-4, with unresolved D. The CDR3 contains 13 residues. The V and J ends lost 7 bases and 6 bases respectively, with 12 bases between them. Looked up from germline, CDR1 is LNHDA and CDR2 is SQIVND (reference sequence). CDR3 residues: CASMRARDEKLFF. In nucleotides, the CDR3 is TGTGCCAGTATGAGAGCGCGGGATGAAAAACTGTTTTTT.

This clone has more than one count but fewer than ten. The V gene is TRBV11-3, the J gene TRBJ2-7; 12 bases map to TRBD2. Trimming cost V 5 bases and J 2 bases; bases outside gene matches: 4. The V gene's germline CDR1 is SGHNT and CDR2 YENEEA. This CDR3 is 15 amino acids long. This CDR3 reads CASSLAGGTPYEQYF. In DNA form, the CDR3 reads TGTGCCAGCAGCCTAGCGGGGGGGACCCCCTACGAGCAGTACTTC.

This chain links TRBV5-4 with TRBJ2-1, with TRBD2 identical over 8 bases. Trimming cost V 4 bases and J 5 bases; bases outside gene matches: 8. CDR1 is SGHNT, CDR2 YYREEE, per germline (reference sequence). The CDR3 runs 15 residues. CDR3 DNA: TGTGCCAGCAGCCGGGGGGGAGGAGAAAACAATGAGCAGTTCTTC. Translation gives CASSRGGGENNEQFF.

The genes are TRBV5-7 and TRBJ1-1; 9 nucleotides align to TRBD1. TRBV5-7 counts as an open reading frame of uncertain function. The J segment lost 4 bases and the V segment lost 4 bases, leaving 14 bases of the junction unmatched. The CDR3 covers 17 residues. CDR3 DNA: TGTGCCAGCAGCCTCTTCGGACAGGGGCGCCGGAGCACTGAAGCTTTCTTT. Protein: CASSLFGQGRRSTEAFF.

The chain has TRBV11-3 and TRBJ2-1, with 13 bases that match TRBD2. The CDR3 consists of 15 residues. The V gene's germline CDR1 is SGHNT and CDR2 YENEEA. V was pared by 5 bases and J by 8 bases, with 6 bases of the junction left unmatched. Here the CDR3 reads CASSQRTSGSDEQFF. The CDR3 DNA follows: TGTGCCAGCAGCCAACGGACTAGCGGGAGTGATGAGCAGTTCTTC.

This rearrangement joins TRBV30 to TRBJ2-1; 7 nucleotides agree with TRBD2. Looked up from germline, CDR1 is GTSNPN and CDR2 is SVGIG (reference sequence). Trimming at V came to 1 base and at J to 8 bases, leaving 2 bases not matched to a gene. CDR3 length: 12 residues. CDR3 amino acids: CAWSGTSDEQFF. CDR3 DNA: TGTGCCTGGAGTGGGACTAGTGATGAGCAGTTCTTC.

The chain uses TRBV30 and TRBJ2-1; TRBD1 agrees at 7 bases. The CDR3 extends over 14 amino acids. The V and J ends lost 0 bases and 5 bases, in that order; junction bases with no gene match: 4. The germline V gene has CDR1 GTSNPN and CDR2 SVGIG (reference sequence). CDR3 DNA sequence: TGTGCCTGGAGTGTCAGGGGGTTCCACAATGAGCAGTTCTTC. It encodes CAWSVRGFHNEQFF.

This clone was seen a few times. V usage is TRBV30 and J usage is TRBJ1-1, with 7 positions matching TRBD1. The CDR3 sequence is 13 residues long. J gave up 0 bases and V 5 bases, and 3 bases lay outside the gene matches. In germline, CDR1 is GTSNPN, CDR2 SVGIG (reference sequence). CDR3 DNA sequence: TGTGCCTGGGACAGGGCTATGAACACTGAAGCTTTCTTT. It yields the protein CAWDRAMNTEAFF.

This rearrangement joins TRBV5-1 to TRBJ2-3, with D possibly matching TRBD1 (5 bases). Germline CDR1 and CDR2: SGHRS and YFSETQ. The CDR3 has 15 amino acids. Trimming took 0 bases from V and 8 from J, leaving 16 bases between them. The CDR3 loop reads CASSLGRVDRSTQYF. The CDR3 DNA sequence: TGCGCCAGCAGCTTGGGCAGGGTTGATCGCAGTACGCAGTATTTT. The variable domain in full, with the rest retrieved from reference TRBV5-1 and TRBJ2-3, is KAGVTQTPRYLIKTRGQQVTLSCSPISGHRSVSWYQQTPGQGLQFLFEYFSETQRNKGNFPGRFSGRQFSNSRSEMNVSTLELGDSALYLCASSLGRVDRSTQYFGPGTRLTVL.